These 25 T cell receptor beta chains were sequenced from one sample in a study of PD-1 blockade in mismatch repair-deficient tumors. TCRdb keeps only in-frame clones here, not all; method: immunoSEQ multiplex PCR. Of roughly 130,000 clones listed, roughly 86% were seen once; the top ten hold 12%. Sequences were derived from peripheral blood, sampled roughly 70 weeks after starting pembrolizumab. These receptor sequences come from an adult with mismatch repair-deficient cancer.

This chain connects TRBV7-9 to TRBJ2-1; 9 bases line up with TRBD2. Germline V CDR1 and CDR2: SEHNR, FQNEAQ (reference sequence). Trimming removed 6 bases from V and 1 base from J; junction bases left unmatched: 7. The CDR3 extends over 16 amino acids. The CDR3 DNA reads as TGTGCCAGCAGTCCTCTTAGCGGGAGTTCCTACAATGAGCAGTTCTTC. Residues: CASSPLSGSSYNEQFF. The full variable domain, rest sourced from reference TRBV7-9 and TRBJ2-1, is DTGVSQNPRHKITKRGQNVTFRCDPISEHNRLYWYRQTLGQGPEFLTYFQNEAQLEKSRLLSDRFSAERPKGSFSTLEIQRTEQGDSAMYLCASSPLSGSSYNEQFFGPGTRLTVL.

The table lists this clone with a count of one. The chain joins TRBV29-1 to TRBJ1-4; 8 bases match TRBD1. Per germline, CDR1 SQVTM and CDR2 ANQGSEA. Trimming took 3 bases from V and 6 from J; bases not matched to a gene: 6. CDR3 length: 14 amino acids. In DNA, the CDR3 is TGCAGCGTTGACCGTGGACAGGGAGATGAAAAACTGTTTTTT. Translation: CSVDRGQGDEKLFF.

V gene TRBV5-1 combines with J gene TRBJ2-1, with 10 nucleotides matching TRBD2. The trim removed 1 base at V and 3 bases at J, leaving 4 bases unmatched. The CDR3 consists of 16 residues. Germline values: CDR1 SGHRS, CDR2 YFSETQ. CDR3 sequence reads: CASSLHPSGSYNEQFF. The CDR3 nucleotides read TGCGCCAGCAGCTTGCACCCTAGCGGGAGCTACAATGAGCAGTTCTTC.

The chain couples TRBV14 to TRBJ2-7; tentatively, D is TRBD2 (6 bases). Looked up from germline, CDR1 is SGHDN and CDR2 is FVKESK. V lost 0 bases to trimming and J lost 4 bases, with 10 bases between them. The CDR3 spans 14 residues. CDR3 coding DNA: TGTGCCAGCAGCCAAGAGGGACTTGGGTACGAGCAGTACTTC. It translates to CASSQEGLGYEQYF. The full variable domain, in which reference TRBV14 and TRBJ2-7 provide the parts outside the CDR3, is EAGVTQFPSHSVIEKGQTVTLRCDPISGHDNLYWYRRVMGKEIKFLLHFVKESKQDESGMPNNRFLAERTGGTYSTLKVQPAELEDSGVYFCASSQEGLGYEQYFGPGTRLTVT.

The rearrangement joins TRBV4-1 to TRBJ2-1; TRBD2 matches 11 bases. From germline, CDR1 is MGHRA and CDR2 YSYEKL. J was trimmed by 4 bases and V by 1 base; bases with no gene match: 6. The CDR3 extends over 17 amino acids. Here the CDR3 DNA reads TGCGCCAGCAGCCAAGTCCCTAGCGGGAGGCGTTACAATGAGCAGTTCTTC. Its protein product is CASSQVPSGRRYNEQFF.

The genes are TRBV11-2 and TRBJ2-7, with 8 bases lining up with TRBD2. Germline V gives CDR1 SGHAT, CDR2 FQNNGV. This CDR3 region has 16 residues. The J segment lost 4 bases and the V segment lost 3 bases, leaving 11 bases of the junction unmatched. This CDR3 reads CASSFSPGGGEYEQYF. Here the CDR3 DNA reads TGTGCCAGCAGCTTTTCTCCGGGGGGGGGCGAGTACGAGCAGTACTTC.

The genes are TRBV19 and TRBJ2-3; D remains ambiguous. Germline-derived CDR1 and CDR2 are LNHDA and SQIVND (reference sequence). The V end was cut by 4 bases, the J end by 1 base, with 9 bases between. This CDR3 is built from 14 residues. Here the CDR3 reads CASSKDDRTDTQYF. The CDR3 DNA sequence: TGTGCCAGTAGTAAGGACGACCGCACAGATACGCAGTATTTT. Based on the CDR3 plus reference TRBV19 and TRBJ2-3, the full variable domain is DGGITQSPKYLFRKEGQNVTLSCEQNLNHDAMYWYRQDPGQGLRLIYYSQIVNDFQKGDIAEGYSVSREKKESFPLTVTSAQKNPTAFYLCASSKDDRTDTQYFGPGTRLTVL.

The V call is TRBV7-9, the J call TRBJ1-1, with 7 positions matching TRBD1. V dropped 1 base and J dropped 5; count of bases not matched to a gene: 7. The CDR3 is 15 residues long. From germline, CDR1 is SEHNR and CDR2 FQNEAQ (reference sequence). The chain's CDR3 is CASSLGARGLTEAFF. In nucleotides, the CDR3 is TGTGCCAGCAGCTTAGGGGCCAGGGGGTTAACTGAAGCTTTCTTT.

V gene TRBV2 combines with J gene TRBJ1-1; D not resolved. Trimming removed 3 bases at V and 2 bases at J, with 7 bases between. The CDR3 contains 13 residues. CDR1 SNHLY and CDR2 FYNNEI come from the germline V gene. The DNA of the CDR3 is TGTGCCAGCAGTGATAGACTTAACACTGAAGCTTTCTTT. Its protein is CASSDRLNTEAFF.

The chain couples TRBV4-1 to TRBJ2-5; perhaps TRBD1 as D (5 bases). This CDR3 is 14 amino acids long. Germline CDR1 MGHRA, CDR2 YSYEKL. V was cut by 2 bases and J by 0 bases, with 7 bases left in between. CDR3 in DNA: TGCGCCAGCAGCCAAATGACAGACCAAGAGACCCAGTACTTC. Translation: CASSQMTDQETQYF.

J is TRBJ2-4 and V is TRBV5-6; 8 nucleotides match TRBD1. The CDR3 has 16 amino acids. Germline V gene data show CDR1 as SGHDT and CDR2 as YYEEEE. Unmatched junction bases numbered 17, after V lost 4 bases and J lost 11 bases. CDR3 residues: CASSPAGTGSIWVQYF. The CDR3 bases are TGTGCCAGCAGCCCCGCCGGGACAGGCTCAATATGGGTTCAGTACTTC.

The rearrangement joins TRBV19 to TRBJ2-3, with a tentative D call TRBD1 (5 bases). Per the germline V gene, CDR1 is LNHDA and CDR2 is SQIVND (reference sequence). CDR3 length: 13 amino acids. Trimming removed 7 bases from V and 1 base from J, with 9 bases in between. The CDR3 DNA follows: TGTGCCAGTACAGGGCCTGGCACAGATACGCAGTATTTT. This translates into CASTGPGTDTQYF.

CDR3 protein: CASSLGTDYEQYF. CDR3 coding DNA: TGTGCCAGCAGCTTGGGGACCGACTACGAGCAGTACTTC. The chain links TRBV5-4 to TRBJ2-7, with unresolved D. Germline V gene sequence: CDR1 SGHNT, CDR2 YYREEE (reference sequence). The CDR3 runs 13 residues. With 0 bases removed from V and 3 bases from J, the gap between germline ends came to 7 bases. Full variable domain (outside the CDR3, taken from reference TRBV5-4 and TRBJ2-7): ETGVTQSPTHLIKTRGQQVTLRCSSQSGHNTVSWYQQALGQGPQFIFQYYREEENGRGNFPPRFSGLQFPNYSSELNVNALELDDSALYLCASSLGTDYEQYFGPGTRLTVT.

This sequence joins TRBV7-6 and TRBJ2-1; maybe TRBD2 (6 bases). CDR3 length equals 15 residues. Germline assignment: CDR1 SGHVS and CDR2 FNYEAQ. Deletions cut 1 base from V and 6 bases from J, with 13 bases between. The DNA for the CDR3 is TGTGCCAGCAGCTTAGTTCCGGGAGAACTCAATGAGCAGTTCTTC. Protein sequence: CASSLVPGELNEQFF.

The chain is built from TRBV28 and TRBJ2-5; 9 nucleotides line up with TRBD2. Looked up from germline, CDR1 is MDHEN and CDR2 is SYDVKM. V was pared by 6 bases and J by 3 bases, with 2 bases of the junction left unmatched. The CDR3 spans 13 residues. CDR3 protein: CASSKREEETQYF. The CDR3 DNA is TGTGCCAGCAGCAAGCGGGAGGAAGAGACCCAGTACTTC.

This CDR3 is CASSTYGASGTNTGELFF. As DNA, the CDR3 is TGTGCCAGCAGCACCTATGGGGCTAGCGGGACGAACACCGGGGAGCTGTTTTTT. The chain has TRBV21-1 and TRBJ2-2; TRBD2, the table's D call, was not compared with the DNA. TRBV21-1 is described as a pseudogene. This CDR3 contains 18 residues.

The gene calls are TRBV5-1 and TRBJ2-3; TRBD2 agrees at 12 bases. This CDR3 has 19 amino acids. V lost 2 bases to trimming and J lost 0 bases; unmatched junction nucleotides: 10. CDR1 and CDR2 from the germline V gene are SGHRS and YFSETQ. CDR3 protein: CASSFLSSGRAQSTDTQYF. The CDR3 DNA reads as TGCGCCAGCAGCTTCCTTTCTAGCGGGAGGGCCCAAAGCACAGATACGCAGTATTTT. Variable domain in full (rest from reference TRBV5-1 and TRBJ2-3): KAGVTQTPRYLIKTRGQQVTLSCSPISGHRSVSWYQQTPGQGLQFLFEYFSETQRNKGNFPGRFSGRQFSNSRSEMNVSTLELGDSALYLCASSFLSSGRAQSTDTQYFGPGTRLTVL.

The chain uses TRBV6-5 and TRBJ2-1, with D possibly TRBD2 on 6 matching bases. This CDR3 comprises 15 residues. Trimming cost V 4 bases and J 0 bases, with 10 bases left between them. Germline-derived CDR1 and CDR2 are MNHEY and SVGAGI. Here the CDR3 DNA reads TGTGCCAGCAGTTCCCCGGACTACTCCTACAATGAGCAGTTCTTC. Its translation: CASSSPDYSYNEQFF.

This rearrangement joins TRBV28 to TRBJ1-2, with 10 bases that match TRBD1. The V and J ends lost 4 bases and 8 bases, in that order; junction bases with no gene match: 10. The CDR3 runs 15 residues. CDR1 is MDHEN and CDR2 is SYDVKM in the germline V gene. The CDR3, as DNA: TGTGCCAGCAGTTCCCCGGGACAGGGGCTATGGGGCTACACCTTC. Protein product: CASSSPGQGLWGYTF.

The chain uses TRBV19 and TRBJ2-7; 8 positions match TRBD2. This CDR3 region has 14 residues. Germline CDR1 LNHDA, CDR2 SQIVND (reference sequence). The ends lost 3 bases at V and 4 bases at J; junction bases unmatched: 5. The CDR3 region has the DNA TGTGCCAGTAGTATTTCGGGAGGGCCTTACGAGCAGTACTTC. This encodes CASSISGGPYEQYF.

The genes are TRBV7-9 and TRBJ1-1; the match to TRBD1 covers 8 bases. Germline CDR1 reads SEHNR; CDR2 reads FQNEAQ (reference sequence). V gave up 5 bases and J gave up 4 bases; unmatched junction bases: 9. The CDR3 sequence is 15 residues long. This CDR3 is CASSTNDRGGTEAFF. The DNA for the CDR3 is TGTGCCAGCAGCACAAATGACAGGGGTGGCACTGAAGCTTTCTTT.

The J gene is TRBJ2-1, the V gene TRBV7-9; 7 nucleotides match TRBD2. With 5 bases clipped from V and 8 bases from J, the junction kept 9 bases outside the gene matches. Germline V CDR1 and CDR2: SEHNR, FQNEAQ (reference sequence). The CDR3 length is 14 residues. The CDR3 nucleotides read TGTGCCAGCAGCCCAACCCCTAGCGGCCATGAGCAGTTCTTC. As protein: CASSPTPSGHEQFF.

This clone was counted between two and nine times. The genes are TRBV6-1 and TRBJ2-7; 7 bases line up with TRBD1. The germline V gene encodes CDR1 MNHNS and CDR2 SASEGT. Trimming removed 6 bases from V and 5 bases from J; junction bases left unmatched: 7. The CDR3 extends over 13 amino acids. The DNA of the CDR3 is TGTGCCAGCAGGACGACAGGGTACCACGAGCAGTACTTC. It codes for CASRTTGYHEQYF.

This chain connects TRBV9 to TRBJ2-1, with D perhaps matching TRBD1 or TRBD2 (6 bases each). Germline V lookup: CDR1 SGDLS, CDR2 YYNGEE. V lost 3 bases and J 3 bases, leaving 13 bases between the germline ends. CDR3 size: 15 residues. The CDR3 spells CASSEGGTDYNEQFF. DNA for the CDR3: TGTGCCAGCAGCGAGGGGGGTACTGACTACAATGAGCAGTTCTTC.

The V call is TRBV11-1, the J call TRBJ2-5; TRBD2 matches at 7 bases. From germline, CDR1 is SGHAT and CDR2 FQDESV (reference sequence). The CDR3 has 13 residues. The J segment lost 4 bases and the V segment lost 3 bases, leaving 2 bases of the junction unmatched. The DNA of the CDR3 is TGTGCCAGCAGCTTCACTAGCGCAGAGACCCAGTACTTC. Translating gives CASSFTSAETQYF.